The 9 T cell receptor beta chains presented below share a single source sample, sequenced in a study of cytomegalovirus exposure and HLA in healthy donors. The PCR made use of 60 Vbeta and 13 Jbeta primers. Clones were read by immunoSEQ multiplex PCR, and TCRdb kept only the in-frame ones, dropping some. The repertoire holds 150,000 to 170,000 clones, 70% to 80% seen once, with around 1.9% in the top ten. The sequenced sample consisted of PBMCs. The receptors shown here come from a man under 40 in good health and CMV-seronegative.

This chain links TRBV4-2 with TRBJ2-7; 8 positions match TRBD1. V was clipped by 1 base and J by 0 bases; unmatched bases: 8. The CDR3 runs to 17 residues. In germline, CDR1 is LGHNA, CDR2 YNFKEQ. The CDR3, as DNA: TGTGCCAGCAGCCAAGTGGGGACAGGAGATTACTCCTACGAGCAGTACTTC. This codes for CASSQVGTGDYSYEQYF.

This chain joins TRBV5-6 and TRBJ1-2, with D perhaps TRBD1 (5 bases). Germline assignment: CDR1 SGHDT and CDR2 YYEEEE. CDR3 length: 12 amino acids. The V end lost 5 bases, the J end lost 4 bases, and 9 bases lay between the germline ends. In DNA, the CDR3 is TGTGCCAGCAGTCAGGGCCTCTATGGCTACACCTTC. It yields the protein CASSQGLYGYTF. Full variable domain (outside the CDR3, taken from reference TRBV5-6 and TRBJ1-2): DAGVTQSPTHLIKTRGQQVTLRCSPKSGHDTVSWYQQALGQGPQFIFQYYEEEERQRGNFPDRFSGHQFPNYSSELNVNALLLGDSALYLCASSQGLYGYTFGSGTRLTVV.

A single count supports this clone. Here the CDR3 reads CASSLAGSDYGYTF. CDR3 DNA sequence: TGCGCCAGCAGCTTGGCGGGGTCTGACTATGGCTACACCTTC. This chain joins TRBV5-1 and TRBJ1-2; D remains unclear. Germline V lookup: CDR1 SGHRS, CDR2 YFSETQ. The V end was cut by 0 bases, the J end by 3 bases, with 9 bases between. The CDR3 runs 14 residues. Full variable domain (rest looked up from reference TRBV5-1 and TRBJ1-2): KAGVTQTPRYLIKTRGQQVTLSCSPISGHRSVSWYQQTPGQGLQFLFEYFSETQRNKGNFPGRFSGRQFSNSRSEMNVSTLELGDSALYLCASSLAGSDYGYTFGSGTRLTVV.

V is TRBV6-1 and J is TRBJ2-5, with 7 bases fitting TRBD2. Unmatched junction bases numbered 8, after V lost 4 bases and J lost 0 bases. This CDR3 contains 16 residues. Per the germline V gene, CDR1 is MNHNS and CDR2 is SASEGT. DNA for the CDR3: TGTGCCAGCAGTGCAGAAGCGGGGCTGTACCAAGAGACCCAGTACTTC. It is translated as CASSAEAGLYQETQYF.

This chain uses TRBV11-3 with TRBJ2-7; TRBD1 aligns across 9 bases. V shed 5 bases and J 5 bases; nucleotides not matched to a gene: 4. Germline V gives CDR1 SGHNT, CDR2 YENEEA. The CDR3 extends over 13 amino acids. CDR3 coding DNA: TGTGCCAGCAGCGCCGGGACAGGGAACGAGCAGTACTTC. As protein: CASSAGTGNEQYF.

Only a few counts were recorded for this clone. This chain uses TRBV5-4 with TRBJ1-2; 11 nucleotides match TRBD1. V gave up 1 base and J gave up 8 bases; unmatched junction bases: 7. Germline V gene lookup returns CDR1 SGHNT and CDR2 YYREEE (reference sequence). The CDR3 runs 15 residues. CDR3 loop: CASSLLGQGARGYTF. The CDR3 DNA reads TGTGCCAGCAGCTTGCTTGGACAGGGGGCAAGGGGCTACACCTTC.

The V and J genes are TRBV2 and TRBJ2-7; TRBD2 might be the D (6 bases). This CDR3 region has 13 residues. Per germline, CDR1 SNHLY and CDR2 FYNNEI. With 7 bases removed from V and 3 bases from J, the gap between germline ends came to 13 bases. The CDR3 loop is CASKEGVGYEQYF. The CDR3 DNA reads TGTGCCAGCAAGGAGGGAGTAGGCTACGAGCAGTACTTC.

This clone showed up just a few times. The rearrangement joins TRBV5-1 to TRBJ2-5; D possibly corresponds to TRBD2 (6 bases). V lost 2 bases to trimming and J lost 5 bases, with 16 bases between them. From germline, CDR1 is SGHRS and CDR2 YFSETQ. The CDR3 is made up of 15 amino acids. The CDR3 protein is CASSFGGGGSETQYF. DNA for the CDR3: TGCGCCAGCAGCTTTGGGGGAGGAGGATCGGAGACCCAGTACTTC.

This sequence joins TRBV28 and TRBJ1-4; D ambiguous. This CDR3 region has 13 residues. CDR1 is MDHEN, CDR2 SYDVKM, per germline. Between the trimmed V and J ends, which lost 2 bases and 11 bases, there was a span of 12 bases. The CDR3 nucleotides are TGTGCCAGCAGTTTACCTGAGGGCGGGAAACTGTTTTTT. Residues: CASSLPEGGKLFF.